This T cell receptor beta chain was recorded in a study of T-cell memory formation after mild COVID-19. Study as a whole: Largely, the TCR clusters proved donor specific.

V lost 6 bases and J 2 bases, leaving 11 bases between the germline ends. The CDR3 totals 13 residues. The germline V gene encodes CDR1 SGDLS and CDR2 YYNGEE. Constant-segment primers served in 5'RACE that generated TCR alpha and TCR beta cDNA libraries bearing sample barcodes and UMIs. Using its own MiXCR run on the 5' RACE reads, TCRdb lists one record per CDR3 protein. Of hundreds of thousands of distinct CDR3 sequences listed, roughly 14% are singletons. The sample holds a few counts of this clonotype. Its target is not known. Whole-study findings and limits: Mainly in CM and EM were contracting CD4+ clones; CD8+ were in EMRA. Day 15 to 85 contracting clones showed balanced CD4/CD8; later expanders leaned CD4+.

The material sequenced was PBMCs or a T cell subset sorted from them (not recorded which). The J gene is TRBJ1-1, the V gene TRBV9, with D uncertain. The clonotype comes from a man aged 18 to 30 who had mild COVID-19 (a few samples of this study predate the infection). Cell type and time point are not known. The CDR3 nucleotides read TGTGCCAGCAACCCCGAGGGAAACACTGAAGCTTTCTTT. Translation: CASNPEGNTEAFF.